The rows below give T cell receptor beta chains drawn from one sample of a study of monozygotic twins with inflammatory bowel disease. TCRdb re-analyzed the 5' RACE reads; it lists each CDR3 protein once, without DNA. This sample's clone table lists about 300,000 distinct CDR3 sequences. The sequenced sample was blood. The receptors derive from a human donor with ulcerative colitis or Crohn's disease, or a healthy co-twin of an affected twin (not recorded which). Both conserved end residues are part of each CDR3.

v_call,j_call,cdr3_aa
TRBV6-6,TRBJ2-4,CASSSQLIQYF
TRBV7-3,TRBJ2-7,CASSQLDREQYF
TRBV5-5,TRBJ1-2,CASSLRQGSGYTF
TRBV9,TRBJ2-2,CASSVGDRGRGTGELFF
TRBV5-6,TRBJ2-7,CASSEWGIPTYEQYF
TRBV27,TRBJ2-7,CASSWTEDSYEQYF
TRBV5-5,TRBJ2-2,CASSWSLRNSGELFF
TRBV11-2,TRBJ1-4,CASSLLLRLTNEKLFF
TRBV27,TRBJ2-7,CASSFSGTSGRAFPYEQYF
TRBV10-3,TRBJ2-3,CAISESAGASHTQYF
TRBV30,TRBJ1-2,CAWSATGAGYTF
TRBV20-1,TRBJ2-1,CSARSVADNEQFF
TRBV11-2,TRBJ2-3,CASSLAGTQYF
TRBV4-3,TRBJ2-7,CASSHSRTGSYEQYF
TRBV12-3/TRBV12-4,TRBJ1-3,CASSPGGAGNTIYF
TRBV7-2,TRBJ1-1,CASSLGGATNTEAFF
TRBV5-5,TRBJ1-1,CASTENGQGTEAFF
TRBV6-1,TRBJ2-3,CASKRTAYDPDTQYF
TRBV7-2,TRBJ2-7,CASSSVGGPVSYEQYF
TRBV18,TRBJ1-3,CASSTTGNRGGNTIYF
TRBV12-3/TRBV12-4,TRBJ2-4,CASSNTPSGLRNIQYF
TRBV7-2,TRBJ1-5,CASSFSGSNQPQHF
TRBV6-1,TRBJ2-3,CASSLVGGVTDTQYF
TRBV5-1,TRBJ1-1,CASSLFAGATEAFF
TRBV12-3/TRBV12-4,TRBJ1-6,CASSRPGTGGNSPLHF
TRBV10-3,TRBJ1-3,CAIRGAGGASGNTIYF
TRBV6-2/TRBV6-3,TRBJ2-5,CASRGTGQETQYF
TRBV6-1,TRBJ1-5,CASSRKGQLYSNQPQHF
TRBV9,TRBJ2-7,CASSSGGVPYEQYF
TRBV10-3,TRBJ2-3,CAISGIPGLPLSTDTQYF
TRBV9,TRBJ2-1,CASSPEGVTYNEQFF